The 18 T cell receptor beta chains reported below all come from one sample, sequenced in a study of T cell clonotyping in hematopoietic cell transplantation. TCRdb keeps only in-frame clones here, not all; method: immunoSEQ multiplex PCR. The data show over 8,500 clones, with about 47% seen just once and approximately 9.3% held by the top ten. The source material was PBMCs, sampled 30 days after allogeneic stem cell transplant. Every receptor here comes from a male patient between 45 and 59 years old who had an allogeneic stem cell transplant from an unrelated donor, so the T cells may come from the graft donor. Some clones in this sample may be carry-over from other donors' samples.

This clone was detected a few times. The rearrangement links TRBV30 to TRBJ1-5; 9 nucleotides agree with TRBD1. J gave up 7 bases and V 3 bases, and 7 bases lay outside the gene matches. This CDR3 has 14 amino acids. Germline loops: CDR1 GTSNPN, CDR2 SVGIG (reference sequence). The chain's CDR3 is CAWSSQGAGQPQHF. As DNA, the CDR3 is TGTGCCTGGAGCTCACAGGGGGCAGGACAGCCCCAGCATTTT.

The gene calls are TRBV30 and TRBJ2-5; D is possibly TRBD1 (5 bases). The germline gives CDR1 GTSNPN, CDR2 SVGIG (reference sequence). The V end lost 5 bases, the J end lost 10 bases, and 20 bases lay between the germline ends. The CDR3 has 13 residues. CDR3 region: CAWGARLLFDQYF. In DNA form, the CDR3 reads TGTGCCTGGGGGGCGCGCCTATTATTCGACCAGTACTTC.

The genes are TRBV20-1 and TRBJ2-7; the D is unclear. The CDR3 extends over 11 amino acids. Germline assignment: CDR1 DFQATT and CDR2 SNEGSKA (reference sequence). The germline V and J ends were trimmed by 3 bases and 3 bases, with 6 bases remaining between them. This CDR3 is CSAREVYEQYF. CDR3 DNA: TGCAGTGCTAGGGAAGTCTACGAGCAGTACTTC.

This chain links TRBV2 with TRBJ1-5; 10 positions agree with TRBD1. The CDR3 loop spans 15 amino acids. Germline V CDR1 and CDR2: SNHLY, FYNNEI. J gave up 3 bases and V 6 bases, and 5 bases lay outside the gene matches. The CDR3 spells CASRGTGVVNQPQHF. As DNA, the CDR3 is TGTGCCAGCAGAGGGACAGGGGTCGTCAATCAGCCCCAGCATTTT. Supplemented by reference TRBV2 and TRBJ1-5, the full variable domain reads EPEVTQTPSHQVTQMGQEVILRCVPISNHLYFYWYRQILGQKVEFLVSFYNNEISEKSEIFDDQFSVERPDGSNFTLKIRSTKLEDSAMYFCASRGTGVVNQPQHFGDGTRLSIL.

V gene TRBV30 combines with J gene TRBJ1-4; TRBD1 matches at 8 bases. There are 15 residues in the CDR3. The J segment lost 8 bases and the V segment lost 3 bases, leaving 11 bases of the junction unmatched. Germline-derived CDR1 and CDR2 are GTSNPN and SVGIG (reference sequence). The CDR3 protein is CAWSLGQGKGEKLFF. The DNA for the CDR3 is TGTGCCTGGAGCCTAGGACAGGGCAAAGGAGAAAAACTGTTTTTT. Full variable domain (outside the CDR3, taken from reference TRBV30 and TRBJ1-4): SQTIHQWPATLVQPVGSPLSLECTVEGTSNPNLYWYRQAAGRGLQLLFYSVGIGQISSEVPQNLSASRPQDRQFILSSKKLLLSDSGFYLCAWSLGQGKGEKLFFGSGTQLSVL.

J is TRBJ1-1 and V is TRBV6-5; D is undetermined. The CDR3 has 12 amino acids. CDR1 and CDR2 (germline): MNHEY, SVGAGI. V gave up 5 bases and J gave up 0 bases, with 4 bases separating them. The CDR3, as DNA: TGTGCCAGCAGTACCCTGAACACTGAAGCTTTCTTT. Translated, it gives CASSTLNTEAFF.

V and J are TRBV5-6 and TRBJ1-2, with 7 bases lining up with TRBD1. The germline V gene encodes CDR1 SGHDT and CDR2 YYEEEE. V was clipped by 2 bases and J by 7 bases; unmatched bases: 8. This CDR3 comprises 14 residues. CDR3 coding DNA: TGTGCCAGCAGCTTAGGGCAGGGGGAAATTGGCTACACCTTC. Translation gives CASSLGQGEIGYTF. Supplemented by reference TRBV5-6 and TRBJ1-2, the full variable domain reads DAGVTQSPTHLIKTRGQQVTLRCSPKSGHDTVSWYQQALGQGPQFIFQYYEEEERQRGNFPDRFSGHQFPNYSSELNVNALLLGDSALYLCASSLGQGEIGYTFGSGTRLTVV.

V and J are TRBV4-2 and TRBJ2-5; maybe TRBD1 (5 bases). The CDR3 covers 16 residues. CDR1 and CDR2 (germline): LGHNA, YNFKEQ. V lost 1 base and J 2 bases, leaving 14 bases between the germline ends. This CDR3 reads CASSQAALRTQETQYF. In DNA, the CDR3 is TGTGCCAGCAGCCAAGCCGCCCTCAGGACACAAGAGACCCAGTACTTC.

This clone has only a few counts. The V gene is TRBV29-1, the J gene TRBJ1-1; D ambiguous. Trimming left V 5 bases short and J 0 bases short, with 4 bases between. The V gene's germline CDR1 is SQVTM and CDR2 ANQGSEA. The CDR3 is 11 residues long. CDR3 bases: TGCAGCGTTCAGGTGAACACTGAAGCTTTCTTT. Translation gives CSVQVNTEAFF. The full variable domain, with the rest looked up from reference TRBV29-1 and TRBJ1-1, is SAVISQKPSRDICQRGTSLTIQCQVDSQVTMMFWYRQQPGQSLTLIATANQGSEATYESGFVIDKFPISRPNLTFSTLTVSNMSPEDSSIYLCSVQVNTEAFFGQGTRLTVV.

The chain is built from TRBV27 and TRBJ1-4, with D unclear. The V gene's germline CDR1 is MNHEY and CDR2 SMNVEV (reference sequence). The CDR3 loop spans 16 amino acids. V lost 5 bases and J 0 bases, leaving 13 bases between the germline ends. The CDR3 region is CASSPGKGATNEKLFF. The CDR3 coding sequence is TGTGCCAGCAGTCCGGGCAAAGGTGCAACTAATGAAAAACTGTTTTTT.

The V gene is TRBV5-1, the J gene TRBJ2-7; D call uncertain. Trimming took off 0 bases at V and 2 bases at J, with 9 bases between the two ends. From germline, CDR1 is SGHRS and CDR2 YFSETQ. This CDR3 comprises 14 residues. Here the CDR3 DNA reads TGCGCCAGCAGCTTGGCCGGTAGGGCCTACGAGCAGTACTTC. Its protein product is CASSLAGRAYEQYF. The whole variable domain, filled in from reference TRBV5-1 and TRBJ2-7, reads KAGVTQTPRYLIKTRGQQVTLSCSPISGHRSVSWYQQTPGQGLQFLFEYFSETQRNKGNFPGRFSGRQFSNSRSEMNVSTLELGDSALYLCASSLAGRAYEQYFGPGTRLTVT.

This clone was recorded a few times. The CDR3 DNA reads TGTGCCAGCGCACCCTCTGGGGCCAACGTCCTGACTTTC. Translation gives CASAPSGANVLTF. The chain combines TRBV7-3 with TRBJ2-6; D remains ambiguous. The V end lost 8 bases, the J end lost 0 bases, and 5 bases lay between the germline ends. CDR3 size: 13 residues. Per germline, CDR1 SGHTA and CDR2 FQGTGA. Looking up the rest from reference TRBV7-3 and TRBJ2-6 gives the full variable domain: GAGVSQTPSNKVTEKGKYVELRCDPISGHTALYWYRQSLGQGPEFLIYFQGTGAADDSGLPNDRFFAVRPEGSVSTLKIQRTERGDSAVYLCASAPSGANVLTFGAGSRLTVL.

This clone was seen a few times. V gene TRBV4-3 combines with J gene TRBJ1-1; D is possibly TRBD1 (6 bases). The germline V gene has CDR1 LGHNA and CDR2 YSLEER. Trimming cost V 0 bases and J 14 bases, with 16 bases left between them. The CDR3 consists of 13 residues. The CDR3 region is CASSQDPENREFF. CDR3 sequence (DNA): TGCGCCAGCAGCCAAGACCCCGAGAACAGGGAATTCTTT.

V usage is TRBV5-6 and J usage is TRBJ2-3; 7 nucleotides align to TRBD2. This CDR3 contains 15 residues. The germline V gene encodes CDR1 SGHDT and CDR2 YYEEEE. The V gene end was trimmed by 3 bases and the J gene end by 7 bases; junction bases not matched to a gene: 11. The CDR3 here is CASSWARGGRHTQYF. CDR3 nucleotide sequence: TGTGCCAGCAGCTGGGCCCGGGGAGGGAGGCATACGCAGTATTTT.

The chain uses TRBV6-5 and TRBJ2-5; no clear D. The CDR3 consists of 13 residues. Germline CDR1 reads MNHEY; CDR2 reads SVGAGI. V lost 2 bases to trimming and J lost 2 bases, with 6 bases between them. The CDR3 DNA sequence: TGTGCCAGCAGTTACGAGCGTCAAGAGACCCAGTACTTC. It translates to CASSYERQETQYF.

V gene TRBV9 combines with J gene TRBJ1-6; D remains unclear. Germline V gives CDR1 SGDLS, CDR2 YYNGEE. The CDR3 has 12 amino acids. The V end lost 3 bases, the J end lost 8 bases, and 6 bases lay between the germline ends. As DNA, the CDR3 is TGTGCCAGCAGCGCCAATTATTCACCCCTCCACTTT. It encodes CASSANYSPLHF.

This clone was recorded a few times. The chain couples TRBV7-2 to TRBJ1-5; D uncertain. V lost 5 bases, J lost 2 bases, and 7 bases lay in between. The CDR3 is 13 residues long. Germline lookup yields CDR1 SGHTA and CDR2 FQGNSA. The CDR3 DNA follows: TGTGCCAGCAGCCGGGGTGGCAATCAGCCCCAGCATTTT. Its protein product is CASSRGGNQPQHF.

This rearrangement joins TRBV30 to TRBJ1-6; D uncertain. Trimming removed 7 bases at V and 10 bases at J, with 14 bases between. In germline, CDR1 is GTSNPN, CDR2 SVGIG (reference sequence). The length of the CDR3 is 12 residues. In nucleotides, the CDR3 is TGTGCCTTGACTGGGATCCGGTCACCCCTCCACTTT. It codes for CALTGIRSPLHF.